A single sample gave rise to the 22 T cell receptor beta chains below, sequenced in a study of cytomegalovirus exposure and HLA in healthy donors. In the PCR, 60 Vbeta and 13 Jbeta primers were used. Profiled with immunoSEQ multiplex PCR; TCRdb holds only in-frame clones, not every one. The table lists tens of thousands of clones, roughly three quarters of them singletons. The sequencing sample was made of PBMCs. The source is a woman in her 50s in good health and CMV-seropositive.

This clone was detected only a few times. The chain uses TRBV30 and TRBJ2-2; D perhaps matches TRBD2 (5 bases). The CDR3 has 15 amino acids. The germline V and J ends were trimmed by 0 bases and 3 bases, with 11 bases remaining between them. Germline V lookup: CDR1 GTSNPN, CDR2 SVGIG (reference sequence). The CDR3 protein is CAWSVRLRDTGELFF. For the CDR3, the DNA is TGTGCCTGGAGTGTACGGTTGAGGGACACCGGGGAGCTGTTTTTT.

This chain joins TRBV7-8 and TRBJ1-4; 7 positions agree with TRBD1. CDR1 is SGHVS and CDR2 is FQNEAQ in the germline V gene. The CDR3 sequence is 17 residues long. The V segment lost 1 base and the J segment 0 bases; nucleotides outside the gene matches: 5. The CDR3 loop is CASSLGGQGATNEKLFF. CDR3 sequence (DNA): TGTGCCAGCAGCTTAGGGGGGCAGGGGGCAACTAATGAAAAACTGTTTTTT.

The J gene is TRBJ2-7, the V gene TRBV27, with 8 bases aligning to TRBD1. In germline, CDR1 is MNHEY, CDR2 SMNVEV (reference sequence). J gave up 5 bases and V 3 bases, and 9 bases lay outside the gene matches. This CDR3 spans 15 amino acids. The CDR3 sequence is CASSLLGQGHHEQYF. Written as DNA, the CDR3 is TGTGCCAGCAGTTTGCTTGGACAGGGACACCACGAGCAGTACTTC.

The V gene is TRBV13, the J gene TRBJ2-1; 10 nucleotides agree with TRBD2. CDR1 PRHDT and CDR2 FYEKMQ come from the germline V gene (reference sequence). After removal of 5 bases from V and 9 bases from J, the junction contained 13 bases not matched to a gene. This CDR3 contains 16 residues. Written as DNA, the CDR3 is TGTGCCAGCAGCCAAAGAAGCGGGAGGGCCTTTGCTGAGCAGTTCTTC. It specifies CASSQRSGRAFAEQFF.

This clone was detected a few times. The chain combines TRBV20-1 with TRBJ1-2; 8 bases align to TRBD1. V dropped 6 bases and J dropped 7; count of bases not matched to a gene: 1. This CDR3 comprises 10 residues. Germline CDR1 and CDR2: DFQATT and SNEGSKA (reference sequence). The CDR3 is CSATGVGYTF. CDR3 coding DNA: TGCAGTGCGACAGGGGTTGGCTACACCTTC.

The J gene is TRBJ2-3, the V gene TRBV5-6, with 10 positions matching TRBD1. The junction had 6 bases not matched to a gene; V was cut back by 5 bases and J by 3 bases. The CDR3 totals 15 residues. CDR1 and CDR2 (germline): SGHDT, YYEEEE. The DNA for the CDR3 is TGTGCCAGCAGTTTTCGGACAGGGGGAACAGATACGCAGTATTTT. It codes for CASSFRTGGTDTQYF.

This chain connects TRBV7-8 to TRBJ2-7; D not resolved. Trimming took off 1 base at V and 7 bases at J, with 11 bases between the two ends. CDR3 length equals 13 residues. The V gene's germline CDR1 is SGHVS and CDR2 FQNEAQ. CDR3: CASSLVNPGEQYV. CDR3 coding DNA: TGTGCCAGCAGCTTAGTGAATCCTGGGGAGCAGTACGTC.

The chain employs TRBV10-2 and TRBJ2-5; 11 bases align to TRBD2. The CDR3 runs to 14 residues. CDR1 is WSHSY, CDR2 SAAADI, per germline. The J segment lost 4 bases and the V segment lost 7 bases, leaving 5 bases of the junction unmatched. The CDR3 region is CASKLAGEGETQYF. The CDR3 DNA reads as TGCGCCAGCAAACTAGCGGGAGAAGGAGAGACCCAGTACTTC.

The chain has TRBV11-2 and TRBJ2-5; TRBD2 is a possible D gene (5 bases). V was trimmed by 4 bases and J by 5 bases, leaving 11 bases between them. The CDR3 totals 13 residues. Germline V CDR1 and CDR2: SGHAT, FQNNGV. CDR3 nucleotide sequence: TGTGCCAGCAGCTCCGAGGGCGGGGAGACCCAGTACTTC. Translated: CASSSEGGETQYF.

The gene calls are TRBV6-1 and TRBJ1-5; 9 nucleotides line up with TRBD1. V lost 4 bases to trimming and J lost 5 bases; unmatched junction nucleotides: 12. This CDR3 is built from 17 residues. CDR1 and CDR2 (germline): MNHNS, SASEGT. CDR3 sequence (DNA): TGTGCCAGCAGTGTAACAGGGGGCGGTTTAAGCGATCAGCCCCAGCATTTT. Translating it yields CASSVTGGGLSDQPQHF.

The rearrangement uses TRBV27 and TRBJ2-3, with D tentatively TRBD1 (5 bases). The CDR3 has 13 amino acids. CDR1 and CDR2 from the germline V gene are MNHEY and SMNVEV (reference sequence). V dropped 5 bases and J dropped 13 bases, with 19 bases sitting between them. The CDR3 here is CASSVRVQSQEYF. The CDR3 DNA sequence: TGTGCCAGCAGTGTCCGAGTGCAGTCACAGGAGTATTTT.

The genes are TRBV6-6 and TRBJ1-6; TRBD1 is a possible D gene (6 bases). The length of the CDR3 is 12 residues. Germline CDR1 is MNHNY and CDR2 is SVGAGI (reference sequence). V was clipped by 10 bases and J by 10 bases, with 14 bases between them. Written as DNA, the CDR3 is TGTGCCACCAGCGGGGGGGCATCACCCCTCCACTTT. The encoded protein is CATSGGASPLHF.

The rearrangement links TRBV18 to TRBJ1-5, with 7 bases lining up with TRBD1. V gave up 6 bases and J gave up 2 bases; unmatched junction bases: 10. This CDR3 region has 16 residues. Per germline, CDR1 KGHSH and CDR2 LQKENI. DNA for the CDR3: TGTGCCAGCTCCCTTTCACAGGGGACGGGCAATCAGCCCCAGCATTTT. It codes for CASSLSQGTGNQPQHF.

This CDR3 reads CASRLTGALGYEQYF. The DNA of the CDR3 is TGTGCCAGCAGACTTACAGGGGCGTTAGGGTACGAGCAGTACTTC. The chain uses TRBV6-1 and TRBJ2-7; 7 bases match TRBD1. With V trimmed by 6 bases and J by 4 bases, 12 bases remained unmatched. CDR3 length: 15 residues. CDR1 is MNHNS, CDR2 SASEGT, per germline.

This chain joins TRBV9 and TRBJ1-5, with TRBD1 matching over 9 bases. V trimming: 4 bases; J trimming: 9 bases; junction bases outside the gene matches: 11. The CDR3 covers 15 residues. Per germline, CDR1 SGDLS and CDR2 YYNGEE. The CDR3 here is CASSLDPGQGTPQHF. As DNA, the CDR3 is TGTGCCAGCAGCTTAGATCCGGGACAGGGCACGCCCCAGCATTTT.

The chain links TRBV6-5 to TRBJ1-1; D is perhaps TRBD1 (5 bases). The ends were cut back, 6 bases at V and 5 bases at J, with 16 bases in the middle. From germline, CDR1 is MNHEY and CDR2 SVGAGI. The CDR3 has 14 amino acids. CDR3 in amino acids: CASSSRGAGTEAFF. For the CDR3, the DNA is TGTGCCAGCAGCTCTAGGGGCGCGGGGACTGAAGCTTTCTTT.

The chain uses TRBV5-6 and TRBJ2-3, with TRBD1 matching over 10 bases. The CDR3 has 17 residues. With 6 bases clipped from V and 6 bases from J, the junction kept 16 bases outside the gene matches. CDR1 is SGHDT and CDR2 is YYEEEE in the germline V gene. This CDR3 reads CASTTLRQGALGDTQYF. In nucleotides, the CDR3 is TGTGCCAGCACCACTCTGAGACAGGGGGCGCTTGGGGATACGCAGTATTTT. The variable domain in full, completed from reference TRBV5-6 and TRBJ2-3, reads DAGVTQSPTHLIKTRGQQVTLRCSPKSGHDTVSWYQQALGQGPQFIFQYYEEEERQRGNFPDRFSGHQFPNYSSELNVNALLLGDSALYLCASTTLRQGALGDTQYFGPGTRLTVL.

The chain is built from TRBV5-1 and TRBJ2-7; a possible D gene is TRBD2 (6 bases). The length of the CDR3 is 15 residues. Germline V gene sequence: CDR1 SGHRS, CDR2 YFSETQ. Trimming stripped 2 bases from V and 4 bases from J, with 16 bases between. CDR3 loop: CASSLSGTLGYEQYF. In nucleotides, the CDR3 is TGCGCCAGCAGCTTATCCGGGACTCTCGGGTACGAGCAGTACTTC.

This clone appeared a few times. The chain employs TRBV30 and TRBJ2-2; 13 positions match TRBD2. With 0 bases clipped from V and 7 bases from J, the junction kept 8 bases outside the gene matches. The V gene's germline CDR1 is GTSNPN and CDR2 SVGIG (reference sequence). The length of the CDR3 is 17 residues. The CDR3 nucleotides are TGTGCCTGGAGTGTACTACTAGCGGGAGGGAACGGCGGGGAGCTGTTTTTT. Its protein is CAWSVLLAGGNGGELFF.

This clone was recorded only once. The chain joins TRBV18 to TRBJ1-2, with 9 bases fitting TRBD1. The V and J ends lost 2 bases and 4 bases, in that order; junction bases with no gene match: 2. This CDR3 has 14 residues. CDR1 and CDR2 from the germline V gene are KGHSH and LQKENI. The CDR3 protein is CASSPVTGGYGYTF. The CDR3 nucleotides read TGTGCCAGCTCACCAGTGACAGGGGGCTATGGCTACACCTTC.

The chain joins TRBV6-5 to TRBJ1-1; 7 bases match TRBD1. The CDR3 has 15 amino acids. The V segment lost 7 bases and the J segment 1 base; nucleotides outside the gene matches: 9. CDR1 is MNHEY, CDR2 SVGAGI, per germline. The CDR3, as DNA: TGTGCCAGCAAAGAGGGGACAGATAAGAACACTGAAGCTTTCTTT. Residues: CASKEGTDKNTEAFF.

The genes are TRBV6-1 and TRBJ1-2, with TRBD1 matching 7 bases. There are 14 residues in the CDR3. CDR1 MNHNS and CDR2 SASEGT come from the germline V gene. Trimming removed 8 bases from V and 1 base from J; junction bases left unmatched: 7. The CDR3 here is CASGDRAINYGYTF. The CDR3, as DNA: TGTGCCAGCGGAGACAGGGCCATTAACTATGGCTACACCTTC.